The source of this T cell receptor (beta chain) is a study of cytomegalovirus exposure and HLA in healthy donors. V shed 0 bases, J shed 4 bases, and the junction held 6 bases outside the gene matches. The CDR3 sequence is 15 residues long. The V gene's germline CDR1 is SGDLS and CDR2 YYNGEE. This clone appeared a few times. PCR primers comprised 60 Vbeta and 13 Jbeta primers. Here immunoSEQ multiplex PCR was the method, and the copy in TCRdb shows in-frame clones only, minus some. The data contain about 110,000 clones, around 80% of them singletons. The sample comprised PBMCs. This receptor was obtained from a woman aged 35 to 49 in good health and CMV-seronegative. The chain joins TRBV9 to TRBJ2-7; TRBD1 matches 8 bases. This CDR3 is CASSVGAGGGYEQYF. In DNA, the CDR3 is TGTGCCAGCAGCGTAGGCGCAGGGGGCGGATACGAGCAGTACTTC.